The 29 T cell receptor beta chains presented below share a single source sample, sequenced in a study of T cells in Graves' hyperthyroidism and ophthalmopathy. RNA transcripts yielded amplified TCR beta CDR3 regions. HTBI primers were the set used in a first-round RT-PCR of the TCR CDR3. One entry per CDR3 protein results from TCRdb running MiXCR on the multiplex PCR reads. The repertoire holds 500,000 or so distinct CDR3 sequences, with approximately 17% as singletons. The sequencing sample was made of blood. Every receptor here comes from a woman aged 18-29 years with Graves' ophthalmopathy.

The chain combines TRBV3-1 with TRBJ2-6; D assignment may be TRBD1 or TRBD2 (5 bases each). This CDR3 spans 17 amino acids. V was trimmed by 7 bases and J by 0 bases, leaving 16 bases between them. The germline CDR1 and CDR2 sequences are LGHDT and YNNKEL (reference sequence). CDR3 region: CASTPGRTSSGANVLTF. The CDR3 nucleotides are TGTGCCAGCACCCCGGGACGGACGAGCTCTGGGGCCAACGTCCTGACTTTC.

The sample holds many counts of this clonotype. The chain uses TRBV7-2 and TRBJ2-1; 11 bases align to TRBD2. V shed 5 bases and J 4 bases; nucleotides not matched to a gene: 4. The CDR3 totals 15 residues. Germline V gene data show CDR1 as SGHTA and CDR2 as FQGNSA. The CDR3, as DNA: TGTGCCAGCAGCGCCGGGACTAGCGGATACAATGAGCAGTTCTTC. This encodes CASSAGTSGYNEQFF. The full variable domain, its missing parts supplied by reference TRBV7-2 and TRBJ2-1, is GAGVSQSPSNKVTEKGKDVELRCDPISGHTALYWYRQSLGQGLEFLIYFQGNSAPDKSGLPSDRFSAERTGGSVSTLTIQRTQQEDSAVYLCASSAGTSGYNEQFFGPGTRLTVL.

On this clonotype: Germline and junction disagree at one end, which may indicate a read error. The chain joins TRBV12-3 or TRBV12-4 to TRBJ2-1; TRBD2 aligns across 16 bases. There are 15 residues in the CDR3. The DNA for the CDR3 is TGTGCCCGCAGTCCGGGACTAGCGGGGGGGCGGGGGCAGTTCTTC. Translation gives CARSPGLAGGRGQFF.

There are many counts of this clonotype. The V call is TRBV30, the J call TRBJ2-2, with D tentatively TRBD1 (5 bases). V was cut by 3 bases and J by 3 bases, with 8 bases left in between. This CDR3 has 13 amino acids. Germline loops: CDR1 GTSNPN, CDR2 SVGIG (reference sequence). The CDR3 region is CAWSPGYTGELFF. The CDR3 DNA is TGTGCCTGGAGCCCAGGGTACACCGGGGAGCTGTTTTTT.

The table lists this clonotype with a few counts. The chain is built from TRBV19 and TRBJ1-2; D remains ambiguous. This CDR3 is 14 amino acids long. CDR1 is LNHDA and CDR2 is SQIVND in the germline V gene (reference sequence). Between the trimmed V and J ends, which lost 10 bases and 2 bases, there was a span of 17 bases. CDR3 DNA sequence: TGTGCCATCCAATCAGAAGTTGACAACTATGGCTACACCTTC. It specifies CAIQSEVDNYGYTF.

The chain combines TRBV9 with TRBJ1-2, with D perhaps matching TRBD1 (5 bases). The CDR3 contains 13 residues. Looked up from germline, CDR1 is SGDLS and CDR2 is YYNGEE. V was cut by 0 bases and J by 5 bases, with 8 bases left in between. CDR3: CASSVAGPYGYTF. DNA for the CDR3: TGTGCCAGCAGCGTAGCAGGGCCTTATGGCTACACCTTC.

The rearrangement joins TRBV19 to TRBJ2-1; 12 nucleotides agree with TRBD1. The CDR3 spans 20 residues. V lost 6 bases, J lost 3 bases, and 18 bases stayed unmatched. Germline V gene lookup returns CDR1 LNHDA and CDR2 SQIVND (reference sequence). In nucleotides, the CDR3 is TGTGCCAGTAGGGCAACTACCGGGACAGGGGGCGCGACATACTACAATGAGCAGTTCTTC. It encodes CASRATTGTGGATYYNEQFF. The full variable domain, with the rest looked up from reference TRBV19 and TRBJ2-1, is DGGITQSPKYLFRKEGQNVTLSCEQNLNHDAMYWYRQDPGQGLRLIYYSQIVNDFQKGDIAEGYSVSREKKESFPLTVTSAQKNPTAFYLCASRATTGTGGATYYNEQFFGPGTRLTVL.

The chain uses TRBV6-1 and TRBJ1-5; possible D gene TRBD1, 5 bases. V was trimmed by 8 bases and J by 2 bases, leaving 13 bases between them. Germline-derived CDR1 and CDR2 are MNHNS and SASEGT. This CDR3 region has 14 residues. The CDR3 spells CASAQGFGNQPQHF. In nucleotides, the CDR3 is TGTGCCAGCGCTCAGGGATTTGGCAATCAGCCCCAGCATTTT.

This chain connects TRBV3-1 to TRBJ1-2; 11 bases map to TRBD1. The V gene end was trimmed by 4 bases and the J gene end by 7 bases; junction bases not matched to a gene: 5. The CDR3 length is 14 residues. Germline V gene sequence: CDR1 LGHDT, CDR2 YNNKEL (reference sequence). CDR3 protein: CASSLGDRGIGYTF. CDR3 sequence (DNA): TGTGCCAGCAGCCTTGGGGACAGGGGGATTGGCTACACCTTC.

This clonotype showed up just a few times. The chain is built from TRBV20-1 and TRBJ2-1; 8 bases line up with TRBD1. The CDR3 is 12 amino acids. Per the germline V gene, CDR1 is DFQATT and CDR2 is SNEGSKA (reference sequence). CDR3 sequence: CSGTGGYNEQFF. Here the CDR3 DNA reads TGCAGCGGGACAGGCGGCTACAATGAGCAGTTCTTC.

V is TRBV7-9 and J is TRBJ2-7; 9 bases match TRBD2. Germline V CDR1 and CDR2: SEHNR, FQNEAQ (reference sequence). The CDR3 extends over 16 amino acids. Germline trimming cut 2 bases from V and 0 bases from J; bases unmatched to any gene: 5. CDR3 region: CASSLSGGRASYEQYF. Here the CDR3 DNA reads TGTGCCAGCAGCTTATCCGGCGGGAGGGCCTCCTACGAGCAGTACTTC.

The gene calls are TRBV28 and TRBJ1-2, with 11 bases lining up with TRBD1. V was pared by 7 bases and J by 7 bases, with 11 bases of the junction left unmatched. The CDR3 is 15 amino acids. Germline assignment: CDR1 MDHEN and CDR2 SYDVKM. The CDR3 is CASISPGTGGGGYTF. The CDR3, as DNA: TGTGCCAGCATCAGTCCCGGGACAGGGGGAGGTGGCTACACCTTC.

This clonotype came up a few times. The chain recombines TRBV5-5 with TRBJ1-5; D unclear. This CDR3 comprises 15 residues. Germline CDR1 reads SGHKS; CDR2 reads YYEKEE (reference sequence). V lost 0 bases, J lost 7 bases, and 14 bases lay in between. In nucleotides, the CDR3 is TGTGCCAGCAGCTTGGCATACTCCAGTGGACAGCCCCAGCATTTT. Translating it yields CASSLAYSSGQPQHF.

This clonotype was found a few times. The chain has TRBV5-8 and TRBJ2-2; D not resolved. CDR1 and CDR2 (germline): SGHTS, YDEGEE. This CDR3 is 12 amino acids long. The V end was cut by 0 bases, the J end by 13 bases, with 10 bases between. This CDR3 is CASSLDSVALFF. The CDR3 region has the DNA TGTGCCAGCAGCTTGGACAGCGTTGCGCTGTTTTTT.

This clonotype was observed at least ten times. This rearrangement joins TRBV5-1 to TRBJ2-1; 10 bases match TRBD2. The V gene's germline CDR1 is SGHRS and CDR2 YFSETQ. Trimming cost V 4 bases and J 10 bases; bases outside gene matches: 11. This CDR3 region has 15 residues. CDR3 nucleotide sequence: TGCGCCAGCAGCCCGGACCAGCGGGGGGGCCGGGAGCAGTTCTTC. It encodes CASSPDQRGGREQFF.

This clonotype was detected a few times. The CDR3 protein is CATSRDGWQAQETQYF. The CDR3 DNA is TGTGCCACCAGCAGAGATGGTTGGCAGGCCCAAGAGACCCAGTACTTC. The chain couples TRBV15 to TRBJ2-5; no reliable D call. V was trimmed by 0 bases and J by 1 base, leaving 12 bases between them. The CDR3 totals 16 residues. Germline V gene lookup returns CDR1 LNHNV and CDR2 YYDKDF (reference sequence).

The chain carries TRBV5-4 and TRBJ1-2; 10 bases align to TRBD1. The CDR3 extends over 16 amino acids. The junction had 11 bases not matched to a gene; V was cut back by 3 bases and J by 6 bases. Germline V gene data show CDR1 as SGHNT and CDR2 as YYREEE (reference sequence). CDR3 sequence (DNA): TGTGCCAGCAGCTCCCTCCGGGGACAGGGGAAGAATGGCTACACCTTC. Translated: CASSSLRGQGKNGYTF.

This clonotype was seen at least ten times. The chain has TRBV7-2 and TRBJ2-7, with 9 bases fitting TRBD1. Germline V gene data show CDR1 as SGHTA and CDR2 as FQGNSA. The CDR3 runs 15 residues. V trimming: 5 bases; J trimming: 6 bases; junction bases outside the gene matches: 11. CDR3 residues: CASSPRPGQGPEQYF. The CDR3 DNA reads TGTGCCAGCAGCCCCCGACCGGGACAGGGTCCCGAGCAGTACTTC.

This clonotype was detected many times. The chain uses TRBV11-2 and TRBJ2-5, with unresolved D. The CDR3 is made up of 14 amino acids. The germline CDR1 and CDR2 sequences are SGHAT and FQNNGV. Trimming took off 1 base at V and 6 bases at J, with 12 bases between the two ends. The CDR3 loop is CASSLAEDTKTQYF. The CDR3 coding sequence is TGTGCCAGCAGCTTAGCCGAAGACACGAAGACCCAGTACTTC. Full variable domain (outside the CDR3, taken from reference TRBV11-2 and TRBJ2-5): EAGVAQSPRYKIIEKRQSVAFWCNPISGHATLYWYQQILGQGPKLLIQFQNNGVVDDSQLPKDRFSAERLKGVDSTLKIQPAKLEDSAVYLCASSLAEDTKTQYFGPGTRLLVL.

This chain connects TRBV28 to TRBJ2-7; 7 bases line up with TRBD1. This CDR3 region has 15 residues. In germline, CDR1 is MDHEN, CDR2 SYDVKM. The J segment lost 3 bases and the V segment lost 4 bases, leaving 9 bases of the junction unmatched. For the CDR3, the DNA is TGTGCCAGCAGTTCCTCATATCAGGGGGACTACGAGCAGTACTTC. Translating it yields CASSSSYQGDYEQYF. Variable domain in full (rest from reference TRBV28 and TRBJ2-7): DVKVTQSSRYLVKRTGEKVFLECVQDMDHENMFWYRQDPGLGLRLIYFSYDVKMKEKGDIPEGYSVSREKKERFSLILESASTNQTSMYLCASSSSYQGDYEQYFGPGTRLTVT.

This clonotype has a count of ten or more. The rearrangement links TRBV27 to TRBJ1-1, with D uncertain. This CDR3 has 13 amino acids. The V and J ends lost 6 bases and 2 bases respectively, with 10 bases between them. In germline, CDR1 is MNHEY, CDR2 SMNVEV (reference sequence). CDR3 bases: TGTGCCAGCAGCGACAATTTAAACACTGAAGCTTTCTTT. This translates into CASSDNLNTEAFF.

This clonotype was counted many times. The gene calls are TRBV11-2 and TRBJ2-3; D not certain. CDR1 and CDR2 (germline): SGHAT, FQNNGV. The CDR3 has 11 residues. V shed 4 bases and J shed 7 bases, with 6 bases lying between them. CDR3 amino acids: CASSSLYTQYF. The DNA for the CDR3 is TGTGCCAGCAGCTCGTTGTATACGCAGTATTTT.

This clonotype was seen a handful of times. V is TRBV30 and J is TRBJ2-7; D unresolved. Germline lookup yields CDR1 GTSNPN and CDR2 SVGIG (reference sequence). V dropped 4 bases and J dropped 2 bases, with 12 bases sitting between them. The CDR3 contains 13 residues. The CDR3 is CAWKSLSTYEQYF. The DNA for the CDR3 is TGTGCCTGGAAATCTCTTTCCACCTACGAGCAGTACTTC.

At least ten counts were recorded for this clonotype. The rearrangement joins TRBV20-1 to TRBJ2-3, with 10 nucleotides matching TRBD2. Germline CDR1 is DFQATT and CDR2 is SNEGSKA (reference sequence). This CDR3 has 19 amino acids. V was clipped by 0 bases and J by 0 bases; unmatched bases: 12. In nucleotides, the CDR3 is TGCAGTGCTAGAGACTTGGGACTAGCGAACAGACCTAGCACAGATACGCAGTATTTT. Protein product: CSARDLGLANRPSTDTQYF.

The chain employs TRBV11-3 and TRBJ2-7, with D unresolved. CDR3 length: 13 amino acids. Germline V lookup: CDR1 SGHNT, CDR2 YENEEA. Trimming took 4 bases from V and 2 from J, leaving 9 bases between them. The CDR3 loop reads CASSSEPTYEQYF. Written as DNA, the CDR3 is TGTGCCAGCAGCTCCGAACCGACCTACGAGCAGTACTTC. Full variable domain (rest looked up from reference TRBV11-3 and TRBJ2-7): EAGVVQSPRYKIIEKKQPVAFWCNPISGHNTLYWYLQNLGQGPELLIRYENEEAVDDSQLPKDRFSAERLKGVDSTLKIQPAELGDSAVYLCASSSEPTYEQYFGPGTRLTVT.

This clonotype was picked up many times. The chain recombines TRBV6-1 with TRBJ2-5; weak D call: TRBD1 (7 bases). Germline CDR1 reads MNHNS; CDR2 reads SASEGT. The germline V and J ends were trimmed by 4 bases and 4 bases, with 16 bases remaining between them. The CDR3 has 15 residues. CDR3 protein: CASSGAGGMGETQYF. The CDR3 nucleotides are TGTGCCAGCAGTGGAGCAGGGGGGATGGGAGAGACCCAGTACTTC.

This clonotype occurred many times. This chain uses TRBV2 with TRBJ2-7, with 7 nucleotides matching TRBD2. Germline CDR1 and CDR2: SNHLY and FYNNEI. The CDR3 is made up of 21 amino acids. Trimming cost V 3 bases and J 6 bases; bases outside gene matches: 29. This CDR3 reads CASSDITLWASGQNEIAEQYF. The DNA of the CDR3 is TGTGCCAGCAGTGATATTACCTTATGGGCTAGCGGCCAAAATGAAATCGCCGAGCAGTACTTC. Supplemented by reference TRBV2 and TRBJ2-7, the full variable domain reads EPEVTQTPSHQVTQMGQEVILRCVPISNHLYFYWYRQILGQKVEFLVSFYNNEISEKSEIFDDQFSVERPDGSNFTLKIRSTKLEDSAMYFCASSDITLWASGQNEIAEQYFGPGTRLTVT.

CDR3 sequence: CASQESGAPSYEQYF. CDR3 nucleotides: TGTGCCAGCCAAGAAAGCGGGGCACCATCCTACGAGCAGTACTTC. The chain couples TRBV5-6 to TRBJ2-7, with 7 positions matching TRBD2. Trimming removed 7 bases from V and 1 base from J; junction bases left unmatched: 11. This CDR3 is built from 15 residues. Germline CDR1 and CDR2: SGHDT and YYEEEE.

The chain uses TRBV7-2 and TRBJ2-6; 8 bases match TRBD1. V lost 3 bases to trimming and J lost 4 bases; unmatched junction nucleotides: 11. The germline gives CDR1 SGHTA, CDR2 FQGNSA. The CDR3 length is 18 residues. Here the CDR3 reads CASSFPGTGSAGANVLTF. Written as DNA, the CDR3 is TGTGCCAGCAGCTTTCCGGGGACAGGATCCGCCGGGGCCAACGTCCTGACTTTC.